The 8 T cell receptor beta chains given below trace back to one sample, sequenced in a study of response to subunit inactivated influenza vaccine. TCRdb itself ran the RT-PCR reads through MiXCR, one entry per CDR3 protein. The data show approximately 250,000 distinct CDR3 sequences, approximately 12% seen once. The specimen was non-naive T cells sorted from PBMCs, collected less than 15 days before vaccination. These receptors were obtained from a man in his forties or fifties who received an inactivated influenza vaccine.

V is TRBV5-6 and J is TRBJ2-3, with TRBD2 identical over 10 bases. Germline-derived CDR1 and CDR2 are SGHDT and YYEEEE. V was clipped by 4 bases and J by 6 bases; unmatched bases: 14. This CDR3 has 17 residues. The CDR3 nucleotides read TGTGCCAGCAGCCCGACGACTAGCGGGTGGGGCGGGGATACGCAGTATTTT. Translation: CASSPTTSGWGGDTQYF.

CDR3 sequence: CASSLVKGGGGDTQYF. The CDR3, as DNA: TGTGCCAGCAGCTTAGTTAAGGGCGGGGGTGGAGATACGCAGTATTTT. The chain carries TRBV7-2 and TRBJ2-3; 7 bases align to TRBD2. Germline V gene data show CDR1 as SGHTA and CDR2 as FQGNSA. This CDR3 spans 16 amino acids. Unmatched junction bases numbered 9, after V lost 1 base and J lost 5 bases. Filled out from reference TRBV7-2 and TRBJ2-3, the complete variable domain reads GAGVSQSPSNKVTEKGKDVELRCDPISGHTALYWYRQSLGQGLEFLIYFQGNSAPDKSGLPSDRFSAERTGGSVSTLTIQRTQQEDSAVYLCASSLVKGGGGDTQYFGPGTRLTVL.

There are a few counts of this clonotype. The chain combines TRBV20-1 with TRBJ2-1; D call uncertain. Trimming took off 5 bases at V and 1 base at J, with 12 bases between the two ends. CDR3 size: 14 residues. Germline V CDR1 and CDR2: DFQATT, SNEGSKA (reference sequence). For the CDR3, the DNA is TGCAGTGCTCCCCACCCGTTGTCCTACAATGAGCAGTTCTTC. It encodes CSAPHPLSYNEQFF.

This clonotype has just a few counts. V usage is TRBV15 and J usage is TRBJ2-5; TRBD1 or TRBD2 may be the D gene (5 bases each). There are 18 residues in the CDR3. Between the trimmed V and J ends, which lost 0 bases and 5 bases, there was a span of 22 bases. Germline CDR1 and CDR2: LNHNV and YYDKDF (reference sequence). The CDR3 coding sequence is TGTGCCACCAGCAGAGATCTTCCGATTAGGGGACGAGCGGAGACCCAGTACTTC. Protein product: CATSRDLPIRGRAETQYF.

This chain joins TRBV20-1 and TRBJ1-1, with D unclear. The CDR3 consists of 12 residues. CDR1 is DFQATT and CDR2 is SNEGSKA in the germline V gene (reference sequence). The CDR3 DNA is TGCTCCAAAGGAGGATCGCACACTGAAGCTTTCTTT. This codes for CSKGGSHTEAFF.

This chain connects TRBV28 to TRBJ2-2; 9 bases are shared with TRBD1. This CDR3 is 15 amino acids long. Germline loops: CDR1 MDHEN, CDR2 SYDVKM. The V and J ends lost 6 bases and 1 base, in that order; junction bases with no gene match: 3. CDR3: CASRGQGLNTGELFF. The CDR3 DNA follows: TGTGCCAGCAGGGGACAGGGTTTGAACACCGGGGAGCTGTTTTTT.

The chain couples TRBV30 to TRBJ2-1, with D hard to call. This CDR3 region has 14 residues. V shed 3 bases and J shed 0 bases, with 9 bases lying between them. Germline assignment: CDR1 GTSNPN and CDR2 SVGIG (reference sequence). The CDR3 nucleotides are TGTGCCTGGAGGAGCAGGAGCTCCTACAATGAGCAGTTCTTC. The encoded protein is CAWRSRSSYNEQFF.

The V and J genes are TRBV9 and TRBJ2-7, with 10 nucleotides matching TRBD2. There are 13 residues in the CDR3. CDR1 is SGDLS, CDR2 YYNGEE, per germline. J lost 6 bases, V lost 8 bases, and 8 bases had no gene match. The CDR3 loop is CASASGGLGEQYF. DNA for the CDR3: TGTGCCAGTGCTAGCGGGGGCCTGGGCGAGCAGTACTTC.